The 6 T cell receptor beta chains reported below all come from one sample, sequenced in a study of cytomegalovirus exposure and HLA in healthy donors. Sequenced by immunoSEQ multiplex PCR; TCRdb stores in-frame clones only, minus some. The sample lists around 150,000 clones; 84% were seen once. Sequencing was done on a sample of PBMCs. All receptors come from a man younger than 45 in good health and CMV-seropositive.

This clone was seen a few times. The chain has TRBV28 and TRBJ1-6, with D unclear. Germline CDR1 is MDHEN and CDR2 is SYDVKM. CDR3 length equals 12 residues. V was clipped by 5 bases and J by 9 bases, with 8 bases between them. The CDR3 protein is CASSVGGSPLHF. DNA for the CDR3: TGTGCCAGCAGTGTGGGAGGTTCACCCCTCCACTTT.

Notes on this clone: Other DNA sequences in this specimen translate into the identical CDR3. This chain links TRBV30 with TRBJ2-5, with a tentative D call TRBD2 (7 bases). Germline V lookup: CDR1 GTSNPN, CDR2 SVGIG (reference sequence). The CDR3 has 14 amino acids. Trimming left V 0 bases short and J 4 bases short, with 12 bases between. DNA for the CDR3: TGTGCCTGGAGTGTACGGGGGGCCGGAGAGACCCAGTACTTC. Its translation: CAWSVRGAGETQYF.

The chain couples TRBV28 to TRBJ1-1; D perhaps matches TRBD1 (5 bases). The CDR3 is 13 amino acids. Trimming pared 6 bases from V and 4 bases from J, leaving 12 bases between. Germline assignment: CDR1 MDHEN and CDR2 SYDVKM. CDR3 protein: CASSPPGGTEAFF. DNA for the CDR3: TGTGCCAGCAGCCCTCCGGGGGGCACTGAAGCTTTCTTT. Based on the CDR3 plus reference TRBV28 and TRBJ1-1, the full variable domain is DVKVTQSSRYLVKRTGEKVFLECVQDMDHENMFWYRQDPGLGLRLIYFSYDVKMKEKGDIPEGYSVSREKKERFSLILESASTNQTSMYLCASSPPGGTEAFFGQGTRLTVV.

The sample holds a few counts of this clone. V is TRBV28 and J is TRBJ1-2; TRBD1 matches at 9 bases. The CDR3 runs to 15 residues. Per germline, CDR1 MDHEN and CDR2 SYDVKM. Unmatched junction bases numbered 12, after V lost 5 bases and J lost 8 bases. CDR3 sequence reads: CASSEQGAGPRGYTF. CDR3 DNA: TGTGCCAGCAGTGAACAGGGGGCTGGCCCTCGGGGCTACACCTTC.

This sequence joins TRBV28 and TRBJ2-1, with D possibly being TRBD2 (5 bases). Germline lookup yields CDR1 MDHEN and CDR2 SYDVKM. V was pared by 4 bases and J by 6 bases, with 13 bases between. This CDR3 region has 14 residues. CDR3: CASSSQSTSNEQFF. The CDR3 DNA is TGTGCCAGCAGTTCCCAATCTACTAGCAATGAGCAGTTCTTC. Variable domain in full (rest from reference TRBV28 and TRBJ2-1): DVKVTQSSRYLVKRTGEKVFLECVQDMDHENMFWYRQDPGLGLRLIYFSYDVKMKEKGDIPEGYSVSREKKERFSLILESASTNQTSMYLCASSSQSTSNEQFFGPGTRLTVL.

The chain couples TRBV28 to TRBJ1-1; 8 bases match TRBD1. Germline V gives CDR1 MDHEN, CDR2 SYDVKM. CDR3 length: 15 amino acids. V lost 4 bases to trimming and J lost 6 bases; unmatched junction nucleotides: 10. The CDR3 protein is CASSSGPGGLSEAFF. Here the CDR3 DNA reads TGTGCCAGCAGTTCCGGGCCAGGGGGCTTATCTGAAGCTTTCTTT.